This paragraph reports one T cell receptor (beta chain). PBMCs originated in more than 7.5 ml of fresh peripheral blood. The data are from a study of Graves' ophthalmopathy and Graves' hyperthyroidism. TCR beta CDR3 amplification used RNA transcripts. RT-PCR in the first round used HTBI primers; a second-round multiplex PCR followed. TCRdb analysed the multiplex PCR reads with MiXCR anew, one entry per CDR3 protein. Of 300,000 or so distinct CDR3 sequences listed, roughly 17% are singletons. The germline V gene encodes CDR1 MNHNS and CDR2 SASEGT. J lost 0 bases, V lost 7 bases, and 15 bases had no gene match. This CDR3 is 17 amino acids long.

Sequencing input: peripheral blood. This clonotype was obtained from an adult man with Graves' ophthalmopathy. The V gene is TRBV6-1, the J gene TRBJ2-7; the match to TRBD1 covers 7 bases. Here the CDR3 reads CASTLDRVGTYSYEQYF. The DNA of the CDR3 is TGTGCCAGCACGCTCGACAGGGTGGGGACATACTCCTACGAGCAGTACTTC.